Below, one T cell receptor beta chain is given with its context. As processed by the authors: Cell counts per sample came from amplifying reference gene primers. This table comes from immunoSEQ multiplex PCR, and its TCRdb copy is limited to in-frame clones, with some not included. V, J and clone size reflect that table, while D and trimming were determined from the DNA. Of almost 400,000 clones in the sample, 85% to 90% were seen once. The entry originates in a study of blood T cell repertoires in COVID-19. The overall study: The origin of the acute and convalescent COVID-19 samples was the United States, Italy and Spain.

The CDR3 totals 16 residues. Germline lookup yields CDR1 SGDLS and CDR2 YYNGEE. V dropped 3 bases and J dropped 1; count of bases not matched to a gene: 7. J is TRBJ2-3 and V is TRBV9, with 8 positions matching TRBD1. This TCR was sampled from a woman in her 30s with acute COVID-19. The sample was PBMCs or T cells enriched from blood (not recorded which). CDR3 loop: CASSARQGHGTDTQYF. The CDR3 nucleotides are TGTGCCAGCAGCGCCCGACAGGGGCACGGCACAGATACGCAGTATTTT.